The 15 T cell receptor beta chains below all came from one sample that was sequenced in a study of long-term antiretroviral therapy in people with HIV. Researchers ran immunoSEQ v3.0 at survey level. Here immunoSEQ multiplex PCR was the method, and the copy in TCRdb shows in-frame clones only, minus some. Altogether about 33,000 clones are present, more than 60% being singletons, with the ten largest covering about 7%. The sequenced sample was unsorted PBMCs, obtained 2 years after starting antiretroviral therapy. Receptors were obtained from a woman in her 50s with HIV.

V is TRBV28 and J is TRBJ2-4; D unclear. Germline CDR1 MDHEN, CDR2 SYDVKM. This CDR3 region has 12 residues. Trimming took 6 bases from V and 3 from J, leaving 6 bases between them. Here the CDR3 reads CASSYSKNIQYF. The CDR3 DNA follows: TGTGCCAGCAGCTACAGCAAAAACATTCAGTACTTC.

The rearrangement uses TRBV29-1 and TRBJ2-7; D is uncertain. The ends were cut back, 2 bases at V and 2 bases at J, with 22 bases in the middle. The V gene's germline CDR1 is SQVTM and CDR2 ANQGSEA. This CDR3 is 17 amino acids long. The CDR3 loop is CSVEKLVGRWRAYEQYV. As DNA, the CDR3 is TGCAGCGTTGAAAAGCTGGTTGGCAGGTGGAGAGCCTACGAGCAGTACGTC.

The rearrangement links TRBV29-1 to TRBJ2-5; no reliable D call. This CDR3 contains 12 residues. CDR1 is SQVTM, CDR2 ANQGSEA, per germline. V was clipped by 3 bases and J by 3 bases, with 8 bases between them. This CDR3 is CSVEFLEETQYF. The CDR3 DNA follows: TGCAGCGTTGAGTTCCTAGAAGAGACCCAGTACTTC.

The chain combines TRBV5-4 with TRBJ2-3; 7 nucleotides align to TRBD1. The CDR3 loop spans 12 amino acids. Germline V lookup: CDR1 SGHNT, CDR2 YYREEE (reference sequence). V gave up 4 bases and J gave up 6 bases; unmatched junction bases: 2. The CDR3 DNA follows: TGTGCCAGCAGCACAGGGGCGGATACGCAGTATTTT. Amino acid sequence: CASSTGADTQYF. Variable domain in full (rest from reference TRBV5-4 and TRBJ2-3): ETGVTQSPTHLIKTRGQQVTLRCSSQSGHNTVSWYQQALGQGPQFIFQYYREEENGRGNFPPRFSGLQFPNYSSELNVNALELDDSALYLCASSTGADTQYFGPGTRLTVL.

V and J are TRBV11-2 and TRBJ1-2, with 7 bases fitting TRBD1. There are 15 residues in the CDR3. The germline V gene encodes CDR1 SGHAT and CDR2 FQNNGV. V dropped 2 bases and J dropped 4; count of bases not matched to a gene: 7. The CDR3 region is CASSLSGTETYGYTF. CDR3 nucleotide sequence: TGTGCCAGCAGCTTAAGCGGGACAGAGACCTATGGCTACACCTTC.

V and J are TRBV4-1 and TRBJ2-2; 14 bases map to TRBD2. Germline V gene lookup returns CDR1 MGHRA and CDR2 YSYEKL. This CDR3 has 17 residues. V was pared by 3 bases and J by 4 bases, with 4 bases of the junction left unmatched. CDR3 loop: CASSHKTSGGATGELFF. In DNA form, the CDR3 reads TGCGCCAGCAGCCATAAGACTAGCGGGGGGGCCACCGGGGAGCTGTTTTTT.

The J gene is TRBJ1-5, the V gene TRBV14, with 8 nucleotides matching TRBD1. The CDR3 is made up of 17 amino acids. The trim removed 3 bases at V and 4 bases at J, leaving 11 bases unmatched. Germline CDR1 and CDR2: SGHDN and FVKESK. The CDR3 region has the DNA TGTGCCAGCAGCCAGCTGTTCTTCCAGGGGGCGAATCAGCCCCAGCATTTT. Its protein is CASSQLFFQGANQPQHF. The full variable domain, its missing parts supplied by reference TRBV14 and TRBJ1-5, is EAGVTQFPSHSVIEKGQTVTLRCDPISGHDNLYWYRRVMGKEIKFLLHFVKESKQDESGMPNNRFLAERTGGTYSTLKVQPAELEDSGVYFCASSQLFFQGANQPQHFGDGTRLSIL.

The V and J genes are TRBV5-1 and TRBJ2-2; D is possibly TRBD1 (6 bases). The germline gives CDR1 SGHRS, CDR2 YFSETQ. The V end was cut by 2 bases, the J end by 6 bases, with 11 bases between. This CDR3 is built from 14 residues. In DNA form, the CDR3 reads TGCGCCAGCAGCTTCACAGGGAATGCCGGGGAGCTGTTTTTT. Encoded protein: CASSFTGNAGELFF.

This clone has a single count. V usage is TRBV10-1 and J usage is TRBJ2-5, with 8 bases matching TRBD2. V shed 0 bases and J 4 bases; nucleotides not matched to a gene: 4. This CDR3 is built from 15 residues. Germline CDR1 WNHNN, CDR2 SYGVQD (reference sequence). The CDR3 protein is CASSESIAGRETQYF. CDR3 DNA: TGCGCCAGCAGTGAGTCAATAGCGGGGAGAGAGACCCAGTACTTC.

This clone was picked up a small number of times. The chain employs TRBV10-3 and TRBJ1-6; 9 bases are shared with TRBD1. The CDR3 has 15 residues. J was trimmed by 10 bases and V by 6 bases; bases with no gene match: 10. CDR1 and CDR2 from the germline V gene are ENHRY and SYGVKD. CDR3 sequence: CAIRGDRDAGSPLHF. In nucleotides, the CDR3 is TGTGCCATCAGGGGGGACAGGGATGCAGGGTCACCCCTCCACTTT.

The genes are TRBV7-7 and TRBJ2-1; a possible D gene is TRBD1 (6 bases). Trimming stripped 2 bases from V and 9 bases from J, with 11 bases between. Germline CDR1 reads SSHAT; CDR2 reads FNYEAQ (reference sequence). This CDR3 is 13 amino acids long. DNA for the CDR3: TGTGCCAGCAGCTTAAACAGGGATGGTGAGCAGTTCTTC. Its protein product is CASSLNRDGEQFF.

The chain joins TRBV5-5 to TRBJ1-5; tentative D call: TRBD1 (6 bases). The length of the CDR3 is 15 residues. Trimming cost V 2 bases and J 1 base, with 10 bases left between them. Germline V gene data show CDR1 as SGHKS and CDR2 as YYEKEE (reference sequence). CDR3 sequence: CASSFPQGSNQPQHF. The CDR3 DNA follows: TGTGCCAGCAGCTTCCCACAGGGAAGCAATCAGCCCCAGCATTTT. The whole variable domain, filled in from reference TRBV5-5 and TRBJ1-5, reads DAGVTQSPTHLIKTRGQQVTLRCSPISGHKSVSWYQQVLGQGPQFIFQYYEKEERGRGNFPDRFSARQFPNYSSELNVNALLLGDSALYLCASSFPQGSNQPQHFGDGTRLSIL.

This rearrangement joins TRBV5-1 to TRBJ1-1; 10 bases match TRBD1. Trimming took 0 bases from V and 5 from J; bases not matched to a gene: 7. Germline CDR1 SGHRS, CDR2 YFSETQ. This CDR3 is 16 amino acids long. CDR3: CASSLAGTGVGTEAFF. The CDR3 DNA sequence: TGCGCCAGCAGCTTGGCCGGGACAGGGGTAGGAACTGAAGCTTTCTTT.

The rearrangement joins TRBV7-9 to TRBJ2-7; tentative D call: TRBD2 (5 bases). Trimming removed 0 bases from V and 5 bases from J, with 17 bases in between. This CDR3 is 16 amino acids long. Germline loops: CDR1 SEHNR, CDR2 FQNEAQ (reference sequence). The CDR3, as DNA: TGTGCCAGCAGCTTAGCCTCCCCCCGGGAATCCGACGAGCAGTACTTC. Its protein product is CASSLASPRESDEQYF.

The chain employs TRBV18 and TRBJ1-2; D is unresolved. Germline CDR1 KGHSH, CDR2 LQKENI. The CDR3 loop spans 12 amino acids. Trimming removed 1 base at V and 7 bases at J, with 7 bases between. This chain's CDR3 is CASSPLEGGYTF. The CDR3 bases are TGTGCCAGCTCACCACTCGAAGGTGGCTACACCTTC.